What follows are 17 T cell receptor beta chains derived from one specimen sequenced in a study of TIL therapy for anti-PD-1-resistant metastatic lung cancer. Time point denoted: pre-treatment sample, taken before nivolumab and TIL therapy. The immunoSEQ assay was v3. Sequenced by immunoSEQ multiplex PCR; TCRdb stores in-frame clones only, minus some. The table includes tens of thousands of clones, roughly 85% detected once. The sequenced sample was blood, obtained at baseline. The receptors were gathered from a man between 65 and 80 years old with non-small cell lung cancer.

This clone was seen more than once but under ten times. The chain links TRBV5-6 to TRBJ1-1; 9 bases match TRBD1. Germline lookup yields CDR1 SGHDT and CDR2 YYEEEE. The junction had 3 bases not matched to a gene; V was cut back by 3 bases and J by 0 bases. The CDR3 contains 15 residues. CDR3 loop: CASSSDRGMNTEAFF. Written as DNA, the CDR3 is TGTGCCAGCAGCTCTGACAGGGGGATGAACACTGAAGCTTTCTTT.

The count of this clone is one. The chain links TRBV7-2 to TRBJ2-7, with D perhaps TRBD2 (6 bases). The CDR3 spans 14 residues. Trimming stripped 0 bases from V and 7 bases from J, with 13 bases between. CDR1 is SGHTA, CDR2 FQGNSA, per germline. The CDR3 DNA sequence: TGTGCCAGCAGCTTAGCCGGGAGTCGGGGAGAGCAGTACTTC. Encoded protein: CASSLAGSRGEQYF.

The chain uses TRBV5-1 and TRBJ2-1; D may be TRBD2 (5 bases). The CDR3 extends over 16 amino acids. With 5 bases removed from V and 4 bases from J, the gap between germline ends came to 19 bases. The germline gives CDR1 SGHRS, CDR2 YFSETQ. The CDR3 DNA reads as TGCGCCAGCAGACTTGATCCTAGCAGCCTATACAATGAGCAGTTCTTC. Its protein is CASRLDPSSLYNEQFF.

This sequence joins TRBV28 and TRBJ2-7; the D gene could be TRBD1 or TRBD2 (5 bases each). With 2 bases removed from V and 0 bases from J, the gap between germline ends came to 14 bases. The CDR3 consists of 16 residues. Germline V gene lookup returns CDR1 MDHEN and CDR2 SYDVKM. CDR3 protein: CASSLRKGRSSYEQYF. In DNA form, the CDR3 reads TGTGCCAGCAGTTTACGGAAGGGGAGAAGCTCCTACGAGCAGTACTTC.

Only a few counts were recorded for this clone. The V and J genes are TRBV23-1 and TRBJ1-5, with 9 bases that match TRBD1. TRBV23-1 is annotated as an ORF whose role is uncertain. V gave up 6 bases and J gave up 3 bases; unmatched junction bases: 9. The CDR3 is made up of 16 amino acids. CDR3 coding DNA: TGCGCCAGCAGGGAAAGGGACAGGGTCGTCAATCAGCCCCAGCATTTT. Translated, it gives CASRERDRVVNQPQHF.

V and J are TRBV6-4 and TRBJ2-7, with TRBD2 matching 10 bases. The ends lost 5 bases at V and 0 bases at J; junction bases unmatched: 7. The germline CDR1 and CDR2 sequences are MRHNA and SNTAGT. The CDR3 covers 16 residues. The CDR3 sequence: CASSLGLARTSYEQYF. The CDR3 nucleotides read TGTGCCAGCAGTCTGGGACTAGCGAGAACCTCCTACGAGCAGTACTTC.

The V and J genes are TRBV5-1 and TRBJ1-6, with no clear D. The V end was cut by 1 base, the J end by 8 bases, with 13 bases between. This CDR3 spans 15 amino acids. Per the germline V gene, CDR1 is SGHRS and CDR2 is YFSETQ. The DNA for the CDR3 is TGCGCCAGCAGCTTGAGTTTAGCCACGGATTCACCCCTCCACTTT. Residues: CASSLSLATDSPLHF.

This chain joins TRBV5-6 and TRBJ2-7, with D perhaps given as TRBD1 or TRBD2 (5 bases each). The CDR3 has 16 residues. Germline V gene lookup returns CDR1 SGHDT and CDR2 YYEEEE. The germline V and J ends were trimmed by 0 bases and 0 bases, with 13 bases remaining between them. The CDR3 sequence is CASSLGAGASSYEQYF. CDR3 nucleotides: TGTGCCAGCAGCTTGGGGGCCGGGGCGAGCTCCTACGAGCAGTACTTC. The whole variable domain, remainder taken from reference TRBV5-6 and TRBJ2-7, is DAGVTQSPTHLIKTRGQQVTLRCSPKSGHDTVSWYQQALGQGPQFIFQYYEEEERQRGNFPDRFSGHQFPNYSSELNVNALLLGDSALYLCASSLGAGASSYEQYFGPGTRLTVT.

The V call is TRBV4-2, the J call TRBJ2-7, with a weak D call TRBD2 (5 bases). Germline CDR1 reads LGHNA; CDR2 reads YNFKEQ. The CDR3 runs 13 residues. V was shortened by 1 base and J by 4 bases, with 8 bases between the two germline ends. CDR3 bases: TGTGCCAGCAGCCAAGGAGGGAGTTACGAGCAGTACTTC. Its protein product is CASSQGGSYEQYF.

The V and J genes are TRBV7-6 and TRBJ1-6; the D gene is possibly TRBD1 (6 bases). Trimming pared 5 bases from V and 6 bases from J, leaving 11 bases between. Germline-derived CDR1 and CDR2 are SGHVS and FNYEAQ. This CDR3 spans 14 amino acids. The CDR3 protein is CASSPQGFNSPLHF. DNA for the CDR3: TGTGCCAGCAGCCCACAGGGTTTTAATTCACCCCTCCACTTT.

The genes are TRBV27 and TRBJ2-5, with 11 positions matching TRBD2. V was clipped by 2 bases and J by 7 bases; unmatched bases: 6. Germline lookup yields CDR1 MNHEY and CDR2 SMNVEV (reference sequence). CDR3 length: 15 amino acids. The CDR3 loop reads CASSLDSGRAGTQYF. The CDR3 nucleotides are TGTGCCAGCAGTTTAGATAGCGGGAGGGCCGGGACCCAGTACTTC.

This clone was observed a few times. The V gene is TRBV9, the J gene TRBJ2-1; 14 nucleotides align to TRBD2. The V gene's germline CDR1 is SGDLS and CDR2 YYNGEE. The CDR3 is 17 residues long. V shed 0 bases and J 5 bases; nucleotides not matched to a gene: 4. CDR3 protein: CASSVEQGLAGDNEQFF. CDR3 coding DNA: TGTGCCAGCAGCGTAGAACAGGGACTAGCGGGAGACAATGAGCAGTTCTTC.

V and J are TRBV4-2 and TRBJ1-2, with 8 bases matching TRBD1. Unmatched junction bases numbered 4, after V lost 0 bases and J lost 4 bases. CDR3 length: 15 amino acids. Germline lookup yields CDR1 LGHNA and CDR2 YNFKEQ. The CDR3 is CASSQDQGASYGYTF. CDR3 DNA sequence: TGTGCCAGCAGCCAAGATCAGGGGGCTTCCTATGGCTACACCTTC.

This clone was seen more than once but under ten times. The V and J genes are TRBV7-8 and TRBJ2-7; 7 nucleotides align to TRBD2. Germline CDR1 and CDR2: SGHVS and FQNEAQ. J gave up 0 bases and V 7 bases, and 9 bases lay outside the gene matches. CDR3 length: 15 amino acids. The CDR3 DNA reads as TGTGCCAGCAAAGTCCGGGAGGACGGCTCCTACGAGCAGTACTTC. Translating it yields CASKVREDGSYEQYF.

V is TRBV19 and J is TRBJ2-1, with 10 positions matching TRBD2. The ends lost 4 bases at V and 10 bases at J; junction bases unmatched: 10. CDR1 and CDR2 (germline): LNHDA, SQIVND (reference sequence). The CDR3 covers 15 residues. In DNA form, the CDR3 reads TGTGCCAGTAGTACGGTCCTAGCGGGAGTAAGGGAGCAGTTCTTC. Amino acid sequence: CASSTVLAGVREQFF.

The rearrangement links TRBV19 to TRBJ2-3, with 9 bases aligning to TRBD1. The CDR3 has 17 amino acids. Germline trimming cut 5 bases from V and 3 bases from J; bases unmatched to any gene: 12. Germline V CDR1 and CDR2: LNHDA, SQIVND (reference sequence). Here the CDR3 DNA reads TGTGCCAGTAGTGTTCTCACAGGCGGGACAGGGACAGATACGCAGTATTTT. Protein sequence: CASSVLTGGTGTDTQYF.

The chain carries TRBV5-6 and TRBJ2-3, with D perhaps matching TRBD1 or TRBD2 (5 bases each). This CDR3 spans 16 amino acids. From germline, CDR1 is SGHDT and CDR2 YYEEEE. Trimming removed 1 base at V and 0 bases at J, with 12 bases between. The CDR3 here is CASSLRGDPSTDTQYF. The CDR3 coding sequence is TGTGCCAGCAGCTTGAGAGGGGACCCTAGCACAGATACGCAGTATTTT.